A single sample gave rise to the 3 T cell receptor beta chains below, sequenced in a study of blood T cell repertoires in COVID-19. Data came from immunoSEQ multiplex PCR; TCRdb stores just in-frame clones and leaves some out. The sample holds 150,000 to 200,000 clones, around 90% seen once. The specimen sequenced was peripheral blood. These receptors came from a man between 45 and 60 years old with acute or convalescent COVID-19.

The V and J genes are TRBV6-5 and TRBJ1-2; D possibly corresponds to TRBD1 (5 bases). Germline V gene lookup returns CDR1 MNHEY and CDR2 SVGAGI. Deletions cut 2 bases from V and 8 bases from J, with 15 bases between. The CDR3 loop spans 14 amino acids. The CDR3 bases are TGTGCCAGCAGTTACCATGGAGGGGATTGGGGCTACACCTTC. Protein product: CASSYHGGDWGYTF.

The rearrangement joins TRBV27 to TRBJ2-4; D unresolved. CDR1 is MNHEY, CDR2 SMNVEV, per germline (reference sequence). This CDR3 contains 13 residues. Trimming removed 6 bases at V and 1 base at J, with 7 bases between. The CDR3 DNA follows: TGTGCCAGCAGGGCCAATGCCAAAAACATTCAGTACTTC. Translation: CASRANAKNIQYF.

This chain joins TRBV5-1 and TRBJ2-5; tentative D call: TRBD2 (7 bases). This CDR3 is 15 amino acids long. The germline CDR1 and CDR2 sequences are SGHRS and YFSETQ. V shed 4 bases and J shed 4 bases, with 17 bases lying between them. This CDR3 is CASSTEGGQVETQYF. The CDR3 DNA reads as TGCGCCAGCAGCACGGAGGGGGGGCAGGTAGAGACCCAGTACTTC.